This record concerns one T cell receptor (beta chain) sequence. The time point here: peripheral blood 6 weeks after treatment start. This entry is derived from a study of PD-L1 blockade in urothelial cancer. Study as a whole: In the patient group, twenty-five of 29 were males with bladder-origin urothelial cancer.

TCRdb's table, derived via immunoSEQ multiplex PCR, lists solely in-frame clones and lacks some. The sample lists about 76,000 clones, under 95% occurring once. The CDR3 extends over 13 amino acids. V was clipped by 7 bases and J by 5 bases, with 12 bases between them. Germline CDR1 reads SEHNR; CDR2 reads FQNEAQ (reference sequence). The clonotype was recovered from a woman older than 75 with urothelial cancer. This sample comprised PBMCs, obtained around atezolizumab (anti-PD-L1) treatment. The V gene is TRBV7-9, the J gene TRBJ2-1, with D possibly being TRBD2 (5 bases). The CDR3: CASTPTTHNEQFF. The CDR3, as DNA: TGTGCCAGCACCCCGACTACCCACAATGAGCAGTTCTTC.